Below are 21 T cell receptor beta chains sequenced from a single sample in a study of T cells expressing NK-cell markers. TCRdb reprocessed the 5' RACE reads, keeping one entry per CDR3 protein, no DNA. This sample's clone table lists roughly 280,000 distinct CDR3 sequences. Sample: blood T cells: a sorted CD56 or NKG2C T cell subset, CD4+ or CD8+ T cells, or bulk PBMC T cells (not recorded which). The receptors were gathered from a man between 18 and 29 years old in good health.

The rearrangement uses TRBV24-1 and TRBJ1-5. In germline, CDR1 is KGHDR, CDR2 SFDVKD. This CDR3 comprises 15 residues. CDR3 amino acids: CATSDSGALNQPQHF.

The chain is built from TRBV6-9 and TRBJ1-5. The germline gives CDR1 MNHGY, CDR2 SVAAGI. There are 11 residues in the CDR3. CDR3 sequence reads: CASSFHQPQHF.

The chain couples TRBV29-1 to TRBJ2-5; TCRdb's D call, TRBD2, is unchecked because there is no DNA. The CDR3 consists of 13 residues. Germline loops: CDR1 SQVTM, CDR2 ANQGSEA. CDR3 loop: CSVGTRTQETQYF.

The gene calls are TRBV27 and TRBJ2-1; checking the TCRdb D call of TRBD2 is not possible without DNA. This CDR3 contains 16 residues. From germline, CDR1 is MNHEY and CDR2 SMNVEV (reference sequence). The CDR3 loop reads CASSLSGGVAGGKQFF.

J is TRBJ2-3 and V is TRBV5-4; TCRdb indicates TRBD1, and absent DNA this call remains unverified. Germline V gene data show CDR1 as SGHNT and CDR2 as YYREEE (reference sequence). CDR3 size: 17 residues. The CDR3 spells CASSPPYTGRGWDTQYF.

The chain links TRBV20-1 to TRBJ2-5; without DNA, the TCRdb call of TRBD2 cannot be checked. The CDR3 sequence is 16 residues long. CDR1 and CDR2 from the germline V gene are DFQATT and SNEGSKA (reference sequence). The CDR3 region is CSARGFGLAGGETQYF.

The chain carries TRBV4-3 and TRBJ2-2. From germline, CDR1 is LGHNA and CDR2 YSLEER. The CDR3 extends over 14 amino acids. The CDR3 sequence is CASSRQPNTGELFF.

CDR3 sequence reads: CSASRQGREIYF. This chain uses TRBV20-1 with TRBJ1-3. The CDR3 sequence is 12 residues long. Germline V gives CDR1 DFQATT, CDR2 SNEGSKA (reference sequence).

The rearrangement joins TRBV20-1 to TRBJ2-1. CDR3 size: 15 residues. In germline, CDR1 is DFQATT, CDR2 SNEGSKA (reference sequence). This CDR3 is CSATHLAGSHNEQFF.

The J gene is TRBJ2-7, the V gene TRBV5-1. CDR3 size: 14 residues. The germline CDR1 and CDR2 sequences are SGHRS and YFSETQ. CDR3 residues: CASSLVAGPDEQYF.

The CDR3 here is CASSLGEGGYNEQFF. The chain is built from TRBV11-3 and TRBJ2-1; TCRdb designates TRBD2, a call that cannot be tested without DNA. The CDR3 sequence is 15 residues long. Germline CDR1 and CDR2: SGHNT and YENEEA.

This chain uses TRBV23-1 with TRBJ2-1; TCRdb's D call of TRBD1 is untestable without DNA. TRBV23-1 is sorted into the ORF group, with uncertain function. This CDR3 has 14 residues. CDR3 region: CAREGQGEEDEQFF.

This chain connects TRBV4-3 to TRBJ2-6; TCRdb's D gene call, TRBD1, goes unchecked for lack of DNA. Germline values: CDR1 LGHNA, CDR2 YSLEER. This CDR3 spans 20 amino acids. CDR3 loop: CASSQDTQGASFSGANVLTF.

V and J are TRBV6-5 and TRBJ2-2; TCRdb selects TRBD2, and the lack of DNA leaves this call unchecked. This CDR3 region has 14 residues. CDR1 and CDR2 (germline): MNHEY, SVGAGI. This CDR3 reads CASSYSRTSRELFF.

CDR3 loop: CATSDSGQAPPGYTF. The chain links TRBV24-1 to TRBJ1-2. Germline V gene sequence: CDR1 KGHDR, CDR2 SFDVKD. This CDR3 is 15 amino acids long.

V gene TRBV5-1 combines with J gene TRBJ2-1; the D call of TRBD2 rests on TCRdb alone, since no DNA is present to check it. CDR3 size: 15 residues. Germline V gives CDR1 SGHRS, CDR2 YFSETQ. CDR3 residues: CASSLVAEGYNEQFF. The whole variable domain, remainder taken from reference TRBV5-1 and TRBJ2-1, is KAGVTQTPRYLIKTRGQQVTLSCSPISGHRSVSWYQQTPGQGLQFLFEYFSETQRNKGNFPGRFSGRQFSNSRSEMNVSTLELGDSALYLCASSLVAEGYNEQFFGPGTRLTVL.

This chain uses TRBV6-2 or TRBV6-3 with TRBJ2-1; the D call of TRBD2 rests on TCRdb alone, since no DNA is present to check it. The CDR3 extends over 16 amino acids. CDR1 and CDR2 from the germline V gene are MNHEY and SVGEGT. CDR3 sequence: CASSSLLAGEYNEQFF.

The J gene is TRBJ1-1, the V gene TRBV20-1; TCRdb returns TRBD1, unconfirmable since there is no DNA. The CDR3 has 15 amino acids. CDR1 and CDR2 from the germline V gene are DFQATT and SNEGSKA (reference sequence). The CDR3 loop reads CSARELQDLDAEAFF.

This chain links TRBV12-3 or TRBV12-4 with TRBJ2-6; TCRdb picks TRBD1, but there is no DNA to check that call. This CDR3 is built from 17 residues. This chain's CDR3 is CASSFSDRGSGANVLTF.

The CDR3 reads CASSTRQGRGEKLFF. This chain connects TRBV12-3 or TRBV12-4 to TRBJ1-4; the D gene TCRdb calls, TRBD1, cannot be checked with no DNA. This CDR3 region has 15 residues.

V is TRBV6-2 or TRBV6-3 and J is TRBJ2-7. The CDR3 runs 14 residues. Germline V gives CDR1 MNHEY, CDR2 SVGEGT. CDR3 sequence reads: CASSYMGTSYEQYF.